This T cell receptor beta chain was identified in a study of blood T cell repertoires in COVID-19. Study overall: In each case, the material was cDNA or gDNA derived from T cells, B-cell-depleted T cells, or PBMCs.

Germline-derived CDR1 and CDR2 are SGHRS and YFSETQ. CDR3 length equals 17 residues. J was trimmed by 0 bases and V by 4 bases; bases with no gene match: 11. Repertoires were generated with immunoSEQ multiplex PCR, while TCRdb's copy carries only in-frame clones and drops some. The sample yields 350,000 to 400,000 clones, more than 80% seen once. Study members were between roughly 18 and 89 years old and lived in 20 to 30 US regions. Cohort assignment relied on participant-reported clinical history. This clone was seen once. This clonotype was sampled from a man aged 18-30 years who had recovered from COVID-19. The chain carries TRBV5-1 and TRBJ2-3, with 7 bases that match TRBD1. The sample comprised PBMCs or T cells enriched from blood (not recorded which). The CDR3 nucleotides are TGCGCCAGCAGCGAAAGGGGACAGCCTCTTAGCACAGATACGCAGTATTTT. Translation gives CASSERGQPLSTDTQYF.